What follows is one TCR beta chain and its context. The antigen is not known. The sample is drawn from a study of T cells after posttransplantation cyclophosphamide. Study findings and constraints: Later post-transplant blood repertoires were often dominated by donor CD8+ memory clones. Skin or GI-infiltrating T cells shared few TRB sequences with blood.

This table comes from immunoSEQ multiplex PCR, and its TCRdb copy is limited to in-frame clones, with some not included. The sample holds tens of thousands of clones, about 93% seen once. The ends lost 9 bases at V and 2 bases at J; junction bases unmatched: 6. The germline CDR1 and CDR2 sequences are MNHNS and SASEGT. The CDR3 length is 13 residues. This receptor was obtained from a woman aged 25 to 45 in good health and a related stem cell transplant donor. The chain joins TRBV6-1 to TRBJ2-7; 8 nucleotides line up with TRBD1. The specimen was PBMCs. The CDR3 sequence is CASLRTGTYEQYF. CDR3 sequence (DNA): TGTGCCAGTCTGAGGACAGGGACCTACGAGCAGTACTTC.